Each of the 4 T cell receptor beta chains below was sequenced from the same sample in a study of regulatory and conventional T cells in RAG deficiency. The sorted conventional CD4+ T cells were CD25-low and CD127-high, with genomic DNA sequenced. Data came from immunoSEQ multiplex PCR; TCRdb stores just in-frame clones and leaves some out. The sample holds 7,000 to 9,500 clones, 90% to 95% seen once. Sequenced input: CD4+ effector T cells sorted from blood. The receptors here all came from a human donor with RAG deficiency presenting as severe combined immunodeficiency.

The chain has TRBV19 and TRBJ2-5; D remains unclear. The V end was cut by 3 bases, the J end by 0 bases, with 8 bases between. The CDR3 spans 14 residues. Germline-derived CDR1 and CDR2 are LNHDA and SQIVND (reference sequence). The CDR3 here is CASSIAQYQETQYF. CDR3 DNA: TGTGCCAGTAGTATTGCGCAGTACCAAGAGACCCAGTACTTC.

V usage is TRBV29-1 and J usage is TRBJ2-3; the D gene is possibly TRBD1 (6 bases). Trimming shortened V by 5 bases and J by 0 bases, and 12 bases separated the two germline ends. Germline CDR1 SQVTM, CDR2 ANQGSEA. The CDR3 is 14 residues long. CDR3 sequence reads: CSVHRERSTDTQYF. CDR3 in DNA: TGCAGCGTTCACAGGGAAAGGAGCACAGATACGCAGTATTTT.

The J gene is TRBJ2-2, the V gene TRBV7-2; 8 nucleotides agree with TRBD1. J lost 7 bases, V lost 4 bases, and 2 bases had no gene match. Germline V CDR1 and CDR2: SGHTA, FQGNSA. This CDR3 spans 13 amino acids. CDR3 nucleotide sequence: TGTGCCAGCAGCTGGACAGGGAACGGGGAGCTGTTTTTT. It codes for CASSWTGNGELFF. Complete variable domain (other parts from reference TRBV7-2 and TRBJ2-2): GAGVSQSPSNKVTEKGKDVELRCDPISGHTALYWYRQSLGQGLEFLIYFQGNSAPDKSGLPSDRFSAERTGGSVSTLTIQRTQQEDSAVYLCASSWTGNGELFFGEGSRLTVL.

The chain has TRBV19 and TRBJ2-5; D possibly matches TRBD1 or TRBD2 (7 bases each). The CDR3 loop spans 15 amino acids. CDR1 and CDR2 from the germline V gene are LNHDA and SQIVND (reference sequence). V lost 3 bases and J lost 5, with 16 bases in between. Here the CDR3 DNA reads TGTGCCAGTAGTATTGGTAGACAGGGAGGGGAGACCCAGTACTTC. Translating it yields CASSIGRQGGETQYF.